The 31 T cell receptor beta chains listed next were all sequenced from one sample in a study of cytomegalovirus exposure and HLA in healthy donors. TCRdb keeps only in-frame clones here, not all; method: immunoSEQ multiplex PCR. The sample records just under 65,000 clones, approximately 95% being singletons. Sequenced sample: PBMCs. These receptors all come from a woman aged 18-30 years in good health and CMV-seropositive.

This clone was counted a few times. This chain uses TRBV28 with TRBJ2-5; TRBD2 is a possible D gene (5 bases). V lost 7 bases, J lost 1 base, and 10 bases lay in between. Per germline, CDR1 MDHEN and CDR2 SYDVKM. This CDR3 spans 13 amino acids. This CDR3 is CASKGGFQETQYF. The CDR3 coding sequence is TGTGCCAGCAAGGGCGGGTTCCAAGAGACCCAGTACTTC. Using reference TRBV28 and TRBJ2-5 for the parts outside the CDR3, the full variable domain is DVKVTQSSRYLVKRTGEKVFLECVQDMDHENMFWYRQDPGLGLRLIYFSYDVKMKEKGDIPEGYSVSREKKERFSLILESASTNQTSMYLCASKGGFQETQYFGPGTRLLVL.

This clone was picked up one time. J is TRBJ1-4 and V is TRBV6-5; D call uncertain. CDR1 and CDR2 (germline): MNHEY, SVGAGI. Deletions cut 2 bases from V and 7 bases from J, with 11 bases between. CDR3 length: 14 amino acids. The CDR3 is CASSYRREGEKLFF. The CDR3 bases are TGTGCCAGCAGTTACCGAAGGGAGGGTGAAAAACTGTTTTTT.

The rearrangement links TRBV15 to TRBJ2-7; 7 positions match TRBD2. Germline lookup yields CDR1 LNHNV and CDR2 YYDKDF (reference sequence). This CDR3 has 13 residues. The junction had 6 bases not matched to a gene; V was cut back by 8 bases and J by 2 bases. CDR3 coding DNA: TGTGCCACCGGGATACGGGGGGCCTACGAGCAGTACTTC. Amino acids: CATGIRGAYEQYF.

The chain links TRBV7-9 to TRBJ2-1; D is ambiguous. Germline V gene lookup returns CDR1 SEHNR and CDR2 FQNEAQ (reference sequence). With 4 bases removed from V and 0 bases from J, the gap between germline ends came to 13 bases. This CDR3 region has 16 residues. For the CDR3, the DNA is TGTGCCAGCAGCTCCCGCCCCGATAGCTCCTACAATGAGCAGTTCTTC. Translated, it gives CASSSRPDSSYNEQFF.

The rearrangement joins TRBV11-2 to TRBJ2-1; possibly TRBD2 for D (5 bases). The CDR3 loop spans 14 amino acids. Germline-derived CDR1 and CDR2 are SGHAT and FQNNGV. The V end lost 5 bases, the J end lost 7 bases, and 15 bases lay between the germline ends. The CDR3 DNA follows: TGTGCCAGCAGCAAGAGGGAGTTACTAAATGAGCAGTTCTTC. Protein product: CASSKRELLNEQFF.

The chain recombines TRBV19 with TRBJ2-1; 9 nucleotides match TRBD2. This CDR3 region has 15 residues. Losses at the gene ends were 6 bases for V and 1 base for J; bases not matched to a gene: 4. Germline V gene sequence: CDR1 LNHDA, CDR2 SQIVND (reference sequence). CDR3 DNA sequence: TGTGCCAGTAGCCAAACTAGCGGGTCCTACAATGAGCAGTTCTTC. Amino acid sequence: CASSQTSGSYNEQFF. The full variable domain, in which reference TRBV19 and TRBJ2-1 provide the parts outside the CDR3, is DGGITQSPKYLFRKEGQNVTLSCEQNLNHDAMYWYRQDPGQGLRLIYYSQIVNDFQKGDIAEGYSVSREKKESFPLTVTSAQKNPTAFYLCASSQTSGSYNEQFFGPGTRLTVL.

J is TRBJ2-7 and V is TRBV19, with 10 bases aligning to TRBD2. V trimming: 2 bases; J trimming: 3 bases; junction bases outside the gene matches: 7. The CDR3 contains 16 residues. Germline CDR1 reads LNHDA; CDR2 reads SQIVND (reference sequence). For the CDR3, the DNA is TGTGCCAGTAGTATAATAGCGGGGGGATTCAGCTACGAGCAGTACTTC. Translating gives CASSIIAGGFSYEQYF.

This chain uses TRBV30 with TRBJ2-1; 7 nucleotides line up with TRBD1. With 2 bases clipped from V and 3 bases from J, the junction kept 4 bases outside the gene matches. Germline CDR1 reads GTSNPN; CDR2 reads SVGIG (reference sequence). This CDR3 is built from 14 residues. This CDR3 reads CAWSQQGLYNEQFF. CDR3 nucleotides: TGTGCCTGGAGTCAACAGGGGCTCTACAATGAGCAGTTCTTC.

This clone was observed once. V usage is TRBV9 and J usage is TRBJ2-5; perhaps TRBD1 as D (5 bases). The CDR3 consists of 14 residues. Trimming left V 3 bases short and J 0 bases short, with 9 bases between. CDR1 and CDR2 (germline): SGDLS, YYNGEE. CDR3 coding DNA: TGTGCCAGCAGCGCGCAGGGAAACCAAGAGACCCAGTACTTC. This encodes CASSAQGNQETQYF.

This chain joins TRBV6-6 and TRBJ2-7; 8 nucleotides agree with TRBD2. Germline loops: CDR1 MNHNY, CDR2 SVGAGI (reference sequence). The CDR3 consists of 14 residues. With V trimmed by 8 bases and J by 1 base, 7 bases remained unmatched. The CDR3, as DNA: TGTGCCAGCGGTAATACGGGAGGGTCCTACGAGCAGTACTTC. Amino acid sequence: CASGNTGGSYEQYF.

This clone was observed once. The chain is built from TRBV7-2 and TRBJ1-3; TRBD1 aligns across 7 bases. Germline CDR1 SGHTA, CDR2 FQGNSA. The CDR3 spans 16 residues. J gave up 4 bases and V 3 bases, and 9 bases lay outside the gene matches. CDR3: CASSLRDRATGNTIYF. The CDR3 DNA reads TGTGCCAGCAGCTTGCGGGACAGAGCTACCGGAAACACCATATATTTT.

This chain uses TRBV6-1 with TRBJ2-5; D possibly corresponds to TRBD2 (7 bases). Germline-derived CDR1 and CDR2 are MNHNS and SASEGT. This CDR3 has 18 residues. V was pared by 2 bases and J by 5 bases, with 24 bases between. The chain's CDR3 is CASSELAGARSRAETQYF. CDR3 nucleotide sequence: TGTGCCAGCAGTGAATTGGCGGGGGCGAGGTCTCGAGCGGAGACCCAGTACTTC.

This chain uses TRBV2 with TRBJ2-5; a weak D match, TRBD2 (5 bases). The CDR3 is 14 residues long. The germline V and J ends were trimmed by 1 base and 4 bases, with 10 bases remaining between them. Germline V gene sequence: CDR1 SNHLY, CDR2 FYNNEI. For the CDR3, the DNA is TGTGCCAGCAGTGAAGAGAGGGCGGGAGAGACCCAGTACTTC. It specifies CASSEERAGETQYF. The full variable domain, completed using reference TRBV2 and TRBJ2-5, is EPEVTQTPSHQVTQMGQEVILRCVPISNHLYFYWYRQILGQKVEFLVSFYNNEISEKSEIFDDQFSVERPDGSNFTLKIRSTKLEDSAMYFCASSEERAGETQYFGPGTRLLVL.

J is TRBJ1-4 and V is TRBV19; possibly TRBD1 for D (6 bases). With 1 base removed from V and 8 bases from J, the gap between germline ends came to 17 bases. The CDR3 totals 16 residues. The germline gives CDR1 LNHDA, CDR2 SQIVND (reference sequence). The CDR3 coding sequence is TGTGCCAGTAGTATAGGAGGGGGAATCGTTGTGGAAAAACTGTTTTTT. Protein product: CASSIGGGIVVEKLFF.

The chain has TRBV18 and TRBJ1-1; unclear D gene. V lost 2 bases and J 5 bases, leaving 6 bases between the germline ends. Germline V gene data show CDR1 as KGHSH and CDR2 as LQKENI. CDR3 length equals 12 residues. CDR3 residues: CASSPLATEAFF. CDR3 coding DNA: TGTGCCAGCTCACCATTAGCGACTGAAGCTTTCTTT.

This chain links TRBV7-3 with TRBJ2-2; D ambiguous. Trimming took off 4 bases at V and 6 bases at J, with 6 bases between the two ends. This CDR3 spans 12 amino acids. Per the germline V gene, CDR1 is SGHTA and CDR2 is FQGTGA. This CDR3 is CASSSFPGELFF. The CDR3 DNA follows: TGTGCCAGCAGCTCATTTCCCGGGGAGCTGTTTTTT. Drawing the rest from reference TRBV7-3 and TRBJ2-2, the complete variable domain is GAGVSQTPSNKVTEKGKYVELRCDPISGHTALYWYRQSLGQGPEFLIYFQGTGAADDSGLPNDRFFAVRPEGSVSTLKIQRTERGDSAVYLCASSSFPGELFFGEGSRLTVL.

The chain employs TRBV25-1 and TRBJ2-7; no definite D call. Germline-derived CDR1 and CDR2 are MGHDK and SYGVNS. The CDR3 covers 14 residues. Trimming cost V 3 bases and J 2 bases, with 11 bases left between them. The CDR3 is CASSEAILPYEQYF. CDR3 nucleotides: TGTGCCAGCAGTGAGGCAATCTTACCCTACGAGCAGTACTTC.

This sequence joins TRBV28 and TRBJ2-2, with D possibly matching TRBD2 (6 bases). This CDR3 comprises 13 residues. Per germline, CDR1 MDHEN and CDR2 SYDVKM. V was shortened by 8 bases and J by 7 bases, with 14 bases between the two germline ends. The CDR3 DNA sequence: TGTGCCAGCCTGGGCCGGGGACTCGGGGAGCTGTTTTTT. Amino acid sequence: CASLGRGLGELFF.

J is TRBJ1-2 and V is TRBV4-1; D remains ambiguous. Looked up from germline, CDR1 is MGHRA and CDR2 is YSYEKL. This CDR3 contains 14 residues. The ends were cut back, 5 bases at V and 6 bases at J, with 16 bases in the middle. The CDR3 loop is CASSNPEGLDGYTF. The CDR3 nucleotides read TGCGCCAGCAGCAACCCGGAGGGTCTCGATGGCTACACCTTC.

The chain combines TRBV7-2 with TRBJ1-2; 10 bases are a match to TRBD1. Germline V CDR1 and CDR2: SGHTA, FQGNSA. The CDR3 contains 15 residues. The J segment lost 7 bases and the V segment lost 7 bases, leaving 12 bases of the junction unmatched. The CDR3 sequence: CASTNRDRGFSGYTF. The DNA of the CDR3 is TGTGCCAGCACTAACCGGGACAGGGGATTCTCTGGCTACACCTTC.

This chain uses TRBV19 with TRBJ1-4; D call uncertain. The V end was cut by 3 bases, the J end by 0 bases, with 20 bases between. Looked up from germline, CDR1 is LNHDA and CDR2 is SQIVND (reference sequence). The CDR3 runs to 19 residues. In DNA, the CDR3 is TGTGCCAGTAGTATGAGTCCGTGGAGCGTACGAGCAACTAATGAAAAACTGTTTTTT. Its translation: CASSMSPWSVRATNEKLFF.

The chain has TRBV5-6 and TRBJ1-1; 9 positions match TRBD1. The trim removed 2 bases at V and 0 bases at J, leaving 11 bases unmatched. Germline-derived CDR1 and CDR2 are SGHDT and YYEEEE. The length of the CDR3 is 18 residues. CDR3 in amino acids: CASSLWSRDRVMNTEAFF. The CDR3 nucleotides read TGTGCCAGCAGCTTATGGTCCCGGGACAGGGTTATGAACACTGAAGCTTTCTTT.

V gene TRBV28 combines with J gene TRBJ1-4; 7 nucleotides match TRBD1. V gave up 3 bases and J gave up 7 bases; unmatched junction bases: 5. Germline-derived CDR1 and CDR2 are MDHEN and SYDVKM. The CDR3 covers 14 residues. The CDR3 spells CASSFQGDGEKLFF. For the CDR3, the DNA is TGTGCCAGCAGTTTTCAGGGGGATGGTGAAAAACTGTTTTTT.

This sequence joins TRBV2 and TRBJ1-4; no clear D gene. Germline V gene data show CDR1 as SNHLY and CDR2 as FYNNEI. Trimming left V 6 bases short and J 8 bases short, with 4 bases between. The CDR3 is 10 amino acids. The CDR3 reads CASRREKLFF. CDR3 DNA: TGTGCCAGCAGGAGGGAAAAACTGTTTTTT.

The V and J genes are TRBV6-5 and TRBJ2-7; D remains ambiguous. Trimming took off 10 bases at V and 5 bases at J, with 18 bases between the two ends. This CDR3 has 13 amino acids. The germline V gene has CDR1 MNHEY and CDR2 SVGAGI. The CDR3 bases are TGTGCCACCACTCTCGTGTGGTCCAACGAGCAGTACTTC. As protein: CATTLVWSNEQYF.

The CDR3 coding sequence is TGTGCCAGCAGCCCCGGGACTAGCGGGCCTAGCACAGATACGCAGTATTTT. Encoded protein: CASSPGTSGPSTDTQYF. V usage is TRBV28 and J usage is TRBJ2-3; 12 positions agree with TRBD2. J was trimmed by 0 bases and V by 6 bases; bases with no gene match: 7. Germline-derived CDR1 and CDR2 are MDHEN and SYDVKM. The CDR3 covers 17 residues.

The V and J genes are TRBV9 and TRBJ2-3; TRBD2 matches 13 bases. J lost 9 bases, V lost 2 bases, and 3 bases had no gene match. Per the germline V gene, CDR1 is SGDLS and CDR2 is YYNGEE. The CDR3 covers 14 residues. The CDR3 loop reads CASSVLTSGGTQYF. CDR3 coding DNA: TGTGCCAGCAGCGTCTTGACTAGCGGGGGGACGCAGTATTTT.

The gene calls are TRBV7-9 and TRBJ1-3, with D perhaps TRBD1 (6 bases). The CDR3 is 17 amino acids. V shed 1 base and J shed 4 bases, with 17 bases lying between them. From germline, CDR1 is SEHNR and CDR2 FQNEAQ (reference sequence). CDR3 amino acids: CASSLGQGTVSGNTIYF. CDR3 in DNA: TGTGCCAGCAGCTTAGGTCAGGGGACGGTTAGCGGAAACACCATATATTTT. Together with reference TRBV7-9 and TRBJ1-3, the CDR3 gives the full variable domain: DTGVSQNPRHKITKRGQNVTFRCDPISEHNRLYWYRQTLGQGPEFLTYFQNEAQLEKSRLLSDRFSAERPKGSFSTLEIQRTEQGDSAMYLCASSLGQGTVSGNTIYFGEGSWLTVV.

The chain recombines TRBV15 with TRBJ1-1, with no clear D. Germline V CDR1 and CDR2: LNHNV, YYDKDF (reference sequence). The V end lost 8 bases, the J end lost 4 bases, and 11 bases lay between the germline ends. The CDR3 is 12 residues long. For the CDR3, the DNA is TGTGCCACCTCGGCGGGAGCCACTGAAGCTTTCTTT. Translation: CATSAGATEAFF.

J is TRBJ1-5 and V is TRBV5-1; TRBD1 is a possible D gene (5 bases). V was trimmed by 3 bases and J by 7 bases, leaving 20 bases between them. The length of the CDR3 is 16 residues. Germline V gives CDR1 SGHRS, CDR2 YFSETQ. CDR3 DNA sequence: TGCGCCAGCAGCTCTCAGGGTCCAGGGTCGGAGCAGCCCCAGCATTTT. It yields the protein CASSSQGPGSEQPQHF. The full variable domain, its missing parts supplied by reference TRBV5-1 and TRBJ1-5, is KAGVTQTPRYLIKTRGQQVTLSCSPISGHRSVSWYQQTPGQGLQFLFEYFSETQRNKGNFPGRFSGRQFSNSRSEMNVSTLELGDSALYLCASSSQGPGSEQPQHFGDGTRLSIL.

This clone was found once. J is TRBJ1-4 and V is TRBV4-3; a weak D match, TRBD1 (5 bases). Trimming stripped 3 bases from V and 5 bases from J, with 13 bases between. There are 15 residues in the CDR3. Germline V gives CDR1 LGHNA, CDR2 YSLEER. The CDR3 is CASSHNRLQNEKLFF. In nucleotides, the CDR3 is TGCGCCAGCAGCCATAACAGGCTACAAAATGAAAAACTGTTTTTT.